This T cell receptor (beta chain) was profiled in a study of T cell responses to AZD1222 COVID-19 vaccine. Overall study findings and caveats: Unmutated variant regions reportedly attract nearly half of all spike-specific TCRs. Among the donors, most were white British and more were female, and clonal diversity was possibly underestimated. The study found vaccine-associated CD4 TCRs spanning spike, dominant at 160-218 and 743-854. At baseline, seropositivity was found in only six AZD1222 recipients.

With regard to this clone: Its antigen is currently unknown.

The CDR3 spans 13 residues. Deletions cut 1 base from V and 6 bases from J, with 7 bases between. CDR1 and CDR2 (germline): SGHTA, FQGNSA. Produced via immunoSEQ multiplex PCR; TCRdb's table is partial and in-frame only. The top ten clones hold about 20% of a sample with roughly 58,000 clones, approximately 85% of them seen once. This TCR came from an adult in good health. The chain has TRBV7-2 and TRBJ2-1, with no clear D. The sample in question was peripheral blood, obtained on day 0 of MenACWY control vaccination. The CDR3, as DNA: TGTGCCAGCAGCTTAGTAAAGGGCAATGAGCAGTTCTTC. Its protein product is CASSLVKGNEQFF.